This T cell receptor (beta chain) was obtained from a study of cytomegalovirus exposure and HLA in healthy donors. Turning to the study itself: The Caucasian-associated ancestry cluster held more than 80% of 300 to 500 genotyped donors. Study-level results: In a later analysis, HLA-associated TCR beta chains were more clonally expanded than equally common others. A later analysis revealed that TCR association rates differed between HLA loci, peaking at DRB1 and bottoming out at HLA-C.

PCR employed 60 Vbeta and 13 Jbeta primers. Produced via immunoSEQ multiplex PCR; TCRdb's table is partial and in-frame only. In the table there are some 220,000 clones, around four fifths of which are singletons. Trimming took 5 bases from V and 0 from J, leaving 13 bases between them. The CDR3 covers 15 residues. Germline CDR1 KGHSH, CDR2 LQKENI. A word on this clone: Its antigen is not identified.

The chain links TRBV18 to TRBJ1-1, with D perhaps TRBD1 (5 bases). Sequenced material: PBMCs. This TCR came from a woman aged 60-75 years in good health and CMV-seropositive. CDR3 coding DNA: TGTGCCAGCTCAGGGGGAGGTGGGATGAACACTGAAGCTTTCTTT. Protein sequence: CASSGGGGMNTEAFF.